Listed here is a single TCR beta chain. V was trimmed by 4 bases and J by 0 bases, leaving 7 bases between them. Germline values: CDR1 SGHTS, CDR2 YDEGEE. CDR3 length: 13 residues. This sample was taken from a study of T cells after somatic rescue of genetic block. The repertoire was sequenced with immunoSEQ multiplex PCR; TCRdb's copy has only in-frame clones and lacks some. Of 70,000 to 95,000 clones in the sample, just under 90% were seen once. This TCR came from a woman younger than 30. Sequenced input: peripheral blood mononuclear cells (PBMCs). The chain uses TRBV5-8 and TRBJ1-1; D not resolved. The CDR3 loop reads CASSRWMNTEAFF. The CDR3 nucleotides are TGTGCCAGCAGCCGGTGGATGAACACTGAAGCTTTCTTT.